The 19 T cell receptor beta chains below were found in one sample sequenced in a study of tumor and adjacent non-tumor tissue in lung cancer. The library came from three nested PCR rounds adapted from ARM-PCR protocols. Each CDR3 protein is one row after TCRdb ran MiXCR on the multiplex PCR reads. The table includes approximately 110,000 distinct CDR3 sequences, around 80% detected once. RNA was extracted from bulk tissue without any cell sorting. Sequencing was done on a sample of lung tumor tissue. The receptors shown here come from a woman aged 60-75 years with non-small cell lung cancer.

Of note for this clonotype: With a much larger clone just one base away, this may be a read error. This likely comes from a read error, as the CDR3 has no conserved phenylalanine or tryptophan at its end. This chain connects TRBV6-2 or TRBV6-3 to TRBJ2-3, with D tentatively TRBD1 (7 bases). The germline V and J ends were trimmed by 5 bases and 2 bases, with 20 bases remaining between them. The germline V gene encodes CDR1 MNHEY and CDR2 SVGEGT. This CDR3 region has 17 residues. Written as DNA, the CDR3 is TGTGCCAGCAGTAGGGGGCGCGACGGGGGCAACACAGATACGCAGTATTCT. Its protein product is CASSRGRDGGNTDTQYS.

In its sample, this clonotype was seen a few times. This may be a read error, as it is one base from a much larger clone. The V call is TRBV30, the J call TRBJ1-5; D not certain. This CDR3 has 13 amino acids. The germline V gene has CDR1 GTSNPN and CDR2 SVGIG (reference sequence). For the CDR3, the DNA is TGTGCCTGGAGTGGAAAGGGCAGTCAGCCCCAGCTTTTT. The encoded protein is CAWSGKGSQPQLF.

Turning to this clonotype: At one end, the junction sequence differs from germline, possibly due to a read error. This rearrangement joins TRBV28 to TRBJ2-7; 7 bases fit TRBD2. In germline, CDR1 is MDHEN, CDR2 SYDVKM. The CDR3 loop spans 13 amino acids. The CDR3 region is CAGSPGRLREQYF. CDR3 nucleotide sequence: TGTGCCGGCAGTCCCGGGAGGCTGAGGGAGCAGTACTTC.

As regards this clonotype: Its ends do not fully match the called genes, so a read error is possible. The chain couples TRBV4-2 to TRBJ2-7, with D perhaps matching TRBD2 (5 bases). The CDR3 totals 17 residues. Germline values: CDR1 LGHNA, CDR2 YNFKEQ. CDR3 sequence reads: CASSQEGKRWVSYKQYF. In DNA, the CDR3 is TGTGCCAGCAGCCAAGAAGGGAAGCGGTGGGTCTCCTACAAGCAGTACTTC.

Of note for this clonotype: The final CDR3 position lacks the conserved phenylalanine or tryptophan, pointing to a likely read error. The rearrangement uses TRBV28 and TRBJ2-1, with D possibly being TRBD1 or TRBD2 (5 bases each). The CDR3 has 14 amino acids. Germline CDR1 is MDHEN and CDR2 is SYDVKM. V lost 7 bases and J lost 9, with 19 bases in between. In DNA, the CDR3 is TGTGCCAGCAATCCCCCCCTGGGACCGCCTGAGCAGTTCTTG. It yields the protein CASNPPLGPPEQFL.

As concerns this clonotype: In this CDR3 the conserved last residue, phenylalanine or tryptophan, is missing, so a read error is likely. This chain connects TRBV5-5 to TRBJ2-7; TRBD1 might be the D (6 bases). With 4 bases removed from V and 2 bases from J, the gap between germline ends came to 13 bases. Germline V lookup: CDR1 SGHKS, CDR2 YYEKEE (reference sequence). The CDR3 is made up of 14 amino acids. CDR3 sequence (DNA): TGTGCCAGCAGCCAAAGACAGGAGCCCTACGAGCAGTACTTG. Amino acids: CASSQRQEPYEQYL.

V is TRBV12-3 or TRBV12-4 and J is TRBJ2-5, with 7 bases matching TRBD1. Trimming took 3 bases from V and 3 from J; bases not matched to a gene: 4. The CDR3 is made up of 14 amino acids. This CDR3 reads CASSFTGTEETQYF. CDR3 in DNA: TGTGCCAGCAGTTTTACCGGGACAGAAGAGACCCAGTACTTC.

With respect to this clonotype: Possible read error: a much larger clone is one base away. The chain employs TRBV6-1 and TRBJ2-3; D not certain. CDR1 is MNHNS, CDR2 SASEGT, per germline. The CDR3 consists of 14 residues. The CDR3 spells CASSDGGPTDTQCF. DNA of the CDR3: TGTGCCAGCAGTGATGGCGGACCCACAGATACGCAGTGTTTT.

This clonotype has ten or more counts. V usage is TRBV20-1 and J usage is TRBJ2-7, with D possibly matching TRBD2 (6 bases). Germline CDR1 and CDR2: DFQATT and SNEGSKA (reference sequence). There are 12 residues in the CDR3. Deletions cut 0 bases from V and 5 bases from J, with 8 bases between. The CDR3 DNA reads as TGCAGTGCTAGAGAGGGAGGCCACGAGCAGTACTTC. Translated, it gives CSAREGGHEQYF.

This clonotype came up once. A much larger clone is a single base away; this may be a read error. The rearrangement uses TRBV6-6 and TRBJ2-2; maybe TRBD2 (5 bases). The CDR3 consists of 13 residues. In germline, CDR1 is MNHNY, CDR2 SVGAGI (reference sequence). As DNA, the CDR3 is TGTGCCAGCAGTTACGAGGGCACCGGGGAGCTGTTATTT. This encodes CASSYEGTGELLF.

This clonotype was detected only a few times. The chain employs TRBV28 and TRBJ1-5; D unclear. This CDR3 is built from 16 residues. The V gene's germline CDR1 is MDHEN and CDR2 SYDVKM. The V end lost 3 bases, the J end lost 6 bases, and 18 bases lay between the germline ends. The CDR3 spells CASSFEDSIRGQPQHF. The CDR3 nucleotides read TGTGCCAGCAGTTTTGAGGACTCAATACGGGGTCAGCCCCAGCATTTT.

This clonotype is a singleton in its sample. A read error is possible here, since a much larger clone lies one base away. The chain couples TRBV20-1 to TRBJ1-1; D remains unclear. Germline V gene sequence: CDR1 DFQATT, CDR2 SNEGSKA (reference sequence). The CDR3 runs to 12 residues. V was clipped by 2 bases and J by 7 bases, with 11 bases between them. CDR3 DNA: TGCAGTGCTAGATCCAACCGCTATGAAGCTTTCTTT. Residues: CSARSNRYEAFF.

CDR3 coding DNA: TGTGCCAGCAGCTTTTCCTCCGGCCGCTTATACACCATATATTTT. Translation gives CASSFSSGRLYTIYF. The chain recombines TRBV11-2 with TRBJ1-3; the D is unclear. The length of the CDR3 is 15 residues. The V end lost 3 bases, the J end lost 8 bases, and 17 bases lay between the germline ends. Germline CDR1 reads SGHAT; CDR2 reads FQNNGV.

In this sample, this clonotype turned up a few times. One junction end does not reproduce the germline sequence, and a read error may be involved. The chain links TRBV20-1 to TRBJ1-1, with D perhaps TRBD1 (6 bases). This CDR3 contains 14 residues. Germline V lookup: CDR1 DFQATT, CDR2 SNEGSKA (reference sequence). The CDR3 sequence is CSAPYKGGYTEALF. The CDR3 DNA sequence: TGCAGTGCCCCATATAAGGGGGGTTACACTGAAGCTCTCTTT.

This clonotype turned up a few times. The V and J genes are TRBV12-3 or TRBV12-4 and TRBJ2-5, with D possibly being TRBD1 (5 bases). The CDR3 runs to 13 residues. The V gene lost 6 bases and the J gene lost 3 bases, with 11 bases spanning the gap. The CDR3 DNA is TGTGCCAGCAGGGACACACCGGAAGAGACCCAGTACTTC. Translated, it gives CASRDTPEETQYF.

Notes on this clonotype: A much larger clonotype is one base distant, so this may be a read error. The J gene is TRBJ2-7, the V gene TRBV29-1, with 9 nucleotides matching TRBD2. Germline CDR1 SQVTM, CDR2 ANQGSEA. CDR3 length: 15 residues. The CDR3 sequence is CSVAGGLAGNYVQYF. In DNA form, the CDR3 reads TGCAGCGTTGCGGGTGGCCTAGCGGGGAACTACGTGCAGTACTTC.

This clonotype was picked up many times. A much larger clone lies one base from this, so it may be a read error. This chain joins TRBV29-1 and TRBJ2-7, with 7 bases matching TRBD1. Germline loops: CDR1 SQVTM, CDR2 ANQGSEA. The CDR3 contains 11 residues. V shed 6 bases and J 3 bases; nucleotides not matched to a gene: 2. The DNA for the CDR3 is TGCAGCGTGACAGGGATCTACGAGCAGTACTTC. This codes for CSVTGIYEQYF.

Notes on this clonotype: The germline gene is not matched at one end of the junction; a read error may be the cause. The gene calls are TRBV12-3 or TRBV12-4 and TRBJ1-1, with a weak D call TRBD1 (5 bases). This CDR3 contains 15 residues. CDR3 sequence (DNA): TGTGCCAGCAGTTTATCCCGGACATGGGTAGCTGAAGTTTTCTTT. Translating it yields CASSLSRTWVAEVFF.

The chain has TRBV6-5 and TRBJ1-1; TRBD1 might be the D (5 bases). Germline loops: CDR1 MNHEY, CDR2 SVGAGI. The CDR3 has 11 residues. CDR3 DNA sequence: TGTGGCACCACTTCCGGGGCAGAAGCTTTCTTT. This codes for CGTTSGAEAFF.